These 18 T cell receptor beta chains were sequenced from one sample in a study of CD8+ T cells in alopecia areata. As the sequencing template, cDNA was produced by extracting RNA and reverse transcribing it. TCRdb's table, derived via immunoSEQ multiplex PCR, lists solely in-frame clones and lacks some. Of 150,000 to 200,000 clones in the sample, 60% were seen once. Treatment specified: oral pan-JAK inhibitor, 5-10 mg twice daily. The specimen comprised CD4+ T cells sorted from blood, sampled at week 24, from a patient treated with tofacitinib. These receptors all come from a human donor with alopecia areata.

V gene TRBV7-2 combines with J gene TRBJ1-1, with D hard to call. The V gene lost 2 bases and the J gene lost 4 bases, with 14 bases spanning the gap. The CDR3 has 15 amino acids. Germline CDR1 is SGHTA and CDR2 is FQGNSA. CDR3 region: CASSLQMGGGTEAFF. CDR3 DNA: TGTGCCAGCAGCTTACAGATGGGAGGCGGCACTGAAGCTTTCTTT.

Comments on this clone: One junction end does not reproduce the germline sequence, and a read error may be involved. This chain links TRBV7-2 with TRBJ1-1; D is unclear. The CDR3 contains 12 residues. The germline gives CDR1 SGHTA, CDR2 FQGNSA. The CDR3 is CASSHLKTEAFF. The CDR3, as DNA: TGTGCCAGCAGCCACTTGAAGACTGAAGCTTTCTTT.

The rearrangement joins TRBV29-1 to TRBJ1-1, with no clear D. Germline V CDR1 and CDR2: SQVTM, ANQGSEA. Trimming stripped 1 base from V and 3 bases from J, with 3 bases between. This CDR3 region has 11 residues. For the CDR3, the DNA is TGCAGCGTTGAAGTGTACACTGAAGCTTTCTTT. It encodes CSVEVYTEAFF.

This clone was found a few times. The CDR3 region is CSVTGSLSYEQYF. CDR3 nucleotides: TGCAGCGTTACAGGGTCGCTCTCCTACGAGCAGTACTTC. This rearrangement joins TRBV29-1 to TRBJ2-7; possibly TRBD1 for D (6 bases). Trimming took off 5 bases at V and 0 bases at J, with 11 bases between the two ends. Germline V CDR1 and CDR2: SQVTM, ANQGSEA. CDR3 size: 13 residues.

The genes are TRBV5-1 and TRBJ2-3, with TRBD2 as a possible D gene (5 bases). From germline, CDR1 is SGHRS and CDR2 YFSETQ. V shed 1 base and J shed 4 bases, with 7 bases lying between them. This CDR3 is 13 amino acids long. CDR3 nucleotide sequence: TGCGCCAGCAGCTTGTTAGCGTCAGATACGCAGTATTTT. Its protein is CASSLLASDTQYF.

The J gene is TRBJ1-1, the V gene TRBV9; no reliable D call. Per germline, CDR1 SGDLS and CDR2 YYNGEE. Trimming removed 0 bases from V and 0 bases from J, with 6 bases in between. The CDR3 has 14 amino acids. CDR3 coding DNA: TGTGCCAGCAGCGTAGAACAGTTGAACACTGAAGCTTTCTTT. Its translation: CASSVEQLNTEAFF.

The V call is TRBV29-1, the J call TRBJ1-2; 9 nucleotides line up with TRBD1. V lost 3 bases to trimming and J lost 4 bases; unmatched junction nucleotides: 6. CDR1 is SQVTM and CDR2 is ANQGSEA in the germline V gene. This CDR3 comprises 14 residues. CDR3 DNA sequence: TGCAGCGTTGAGTTCCCGGGACAGGGCTATGGCTACACCTTC. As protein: CSVEFPGQGYGYTF.

CDR3 amino acids: CAWGHSSGNTIYF. Written as DNA, the CDR3 is TGTGCCTGGGGGCACTCCTCTGGAAACACCATATATTTT. The V gene is TRBV30, the J gene TRBJ1-3; D gene ambiguous. The CDR3 sequence is 13 residues long. V was clipped by 5 bases and J by 0 bases, with 8 bases between them. The V gene's germline CDR1 is GTSNPN and CDR2 SVGIG (reference sequence).

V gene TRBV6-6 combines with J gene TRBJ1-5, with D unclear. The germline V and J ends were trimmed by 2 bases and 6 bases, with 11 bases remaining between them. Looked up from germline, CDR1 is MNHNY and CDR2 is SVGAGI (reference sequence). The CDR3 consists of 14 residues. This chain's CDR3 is CASSYGRVGQPQHF. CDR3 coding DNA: TGTGCCAGCAGTTACGGGAGGGTGGGTCAGCCCCAGCATTTT.

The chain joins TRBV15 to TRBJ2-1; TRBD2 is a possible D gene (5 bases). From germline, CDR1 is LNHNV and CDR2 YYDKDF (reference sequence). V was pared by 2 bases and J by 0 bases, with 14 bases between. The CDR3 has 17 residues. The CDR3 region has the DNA TGTGCCACCAGCAGACCCTCACGGGGTTCCTCCTACAATGAGCAGTTCTTC. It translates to CATSRPSRGSSYNEQFF. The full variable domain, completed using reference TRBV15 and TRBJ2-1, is DAMVIQNPRYQVTQFGKPVTLSCSQTLNHNVMYWYQQKSSQAPKLLFHYYDKDFNNEADTPDNFQSRRPNTSFCFLDIRSPGLGDTAMYLCATSRPSRGSSYNEQFFGPGTRLTVL.

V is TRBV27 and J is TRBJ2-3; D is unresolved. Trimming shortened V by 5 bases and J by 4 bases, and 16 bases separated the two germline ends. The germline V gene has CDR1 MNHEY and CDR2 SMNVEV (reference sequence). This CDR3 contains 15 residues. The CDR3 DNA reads TGTGCCAGCAGTGGCGGAGAGGCTCGGGCAGATACGCAGTATTTT. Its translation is CASSGGEARADTQYF.

CDR3 residues: CASSPGLAGSGELFF. The CDR3 nucleotides read TGCGCCAGCAGCCCGGGACTAGCGGGTTCCGGGGAGCTGTTTTTT. The V call is TRBV5-1, the J call TRBJ2-2; 12 bases are a match to TRBD2. The V segment lost 4 bases and the J segment 6 bases; nucleotides outside the gene matches: 4. Germline V gene sequence: CDR1 SGHRS, CDR2 YFSETQ. CDR3 length: 15 residues.

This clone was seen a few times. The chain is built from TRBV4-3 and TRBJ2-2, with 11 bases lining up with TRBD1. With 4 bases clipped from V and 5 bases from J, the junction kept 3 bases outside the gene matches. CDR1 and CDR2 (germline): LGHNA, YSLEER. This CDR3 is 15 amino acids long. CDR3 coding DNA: TGCGCCAGCAGCCTGGGGACAGGGGGGACCGGGGAGCTGTTTTTT. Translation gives CASSLGTGGTGELFF.

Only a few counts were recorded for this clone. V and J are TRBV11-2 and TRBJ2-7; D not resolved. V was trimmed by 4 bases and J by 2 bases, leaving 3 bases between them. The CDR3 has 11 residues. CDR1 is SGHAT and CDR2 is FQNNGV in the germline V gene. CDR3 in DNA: TGTGCCAGCAGCTCAGCCTACGAGCAGTACTTC. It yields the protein CASSSAYEQYF.

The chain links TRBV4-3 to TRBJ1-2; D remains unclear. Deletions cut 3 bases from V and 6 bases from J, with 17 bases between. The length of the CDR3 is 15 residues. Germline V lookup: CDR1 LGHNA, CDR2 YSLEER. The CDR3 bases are TGCGCCAGCAGCCATGGACGGAGGGAGGATGATGGCTACACCTTC. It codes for CASSHGRREDDGYTF.

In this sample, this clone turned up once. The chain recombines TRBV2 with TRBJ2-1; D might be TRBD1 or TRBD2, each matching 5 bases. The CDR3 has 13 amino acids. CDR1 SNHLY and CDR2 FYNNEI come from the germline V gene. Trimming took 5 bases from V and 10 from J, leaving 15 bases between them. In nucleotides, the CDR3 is TGTGCCAGCAGTTCACAGGAGGTAGGCGAGCAGTTCTTC. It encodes CASSSQEVGEQFF.

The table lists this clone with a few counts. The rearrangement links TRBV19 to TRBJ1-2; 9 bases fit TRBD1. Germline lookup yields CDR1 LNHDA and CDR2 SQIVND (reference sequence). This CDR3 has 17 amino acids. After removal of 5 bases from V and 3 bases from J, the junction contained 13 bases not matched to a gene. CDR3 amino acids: CASSPTTRDRVYYGYTF. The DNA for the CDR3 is TGTGCCAGTAGTCCTACCACCCGGGACAGGGTCTACTATGGCTACACCTTC.

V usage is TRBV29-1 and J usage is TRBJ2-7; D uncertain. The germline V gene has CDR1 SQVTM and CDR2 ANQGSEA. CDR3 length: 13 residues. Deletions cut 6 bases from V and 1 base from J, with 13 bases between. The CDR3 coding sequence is TGCAGCGTAGGAAAGGACGCGTCCTACGAGCAGTACTTC. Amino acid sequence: CSVGKDASYEQYF.